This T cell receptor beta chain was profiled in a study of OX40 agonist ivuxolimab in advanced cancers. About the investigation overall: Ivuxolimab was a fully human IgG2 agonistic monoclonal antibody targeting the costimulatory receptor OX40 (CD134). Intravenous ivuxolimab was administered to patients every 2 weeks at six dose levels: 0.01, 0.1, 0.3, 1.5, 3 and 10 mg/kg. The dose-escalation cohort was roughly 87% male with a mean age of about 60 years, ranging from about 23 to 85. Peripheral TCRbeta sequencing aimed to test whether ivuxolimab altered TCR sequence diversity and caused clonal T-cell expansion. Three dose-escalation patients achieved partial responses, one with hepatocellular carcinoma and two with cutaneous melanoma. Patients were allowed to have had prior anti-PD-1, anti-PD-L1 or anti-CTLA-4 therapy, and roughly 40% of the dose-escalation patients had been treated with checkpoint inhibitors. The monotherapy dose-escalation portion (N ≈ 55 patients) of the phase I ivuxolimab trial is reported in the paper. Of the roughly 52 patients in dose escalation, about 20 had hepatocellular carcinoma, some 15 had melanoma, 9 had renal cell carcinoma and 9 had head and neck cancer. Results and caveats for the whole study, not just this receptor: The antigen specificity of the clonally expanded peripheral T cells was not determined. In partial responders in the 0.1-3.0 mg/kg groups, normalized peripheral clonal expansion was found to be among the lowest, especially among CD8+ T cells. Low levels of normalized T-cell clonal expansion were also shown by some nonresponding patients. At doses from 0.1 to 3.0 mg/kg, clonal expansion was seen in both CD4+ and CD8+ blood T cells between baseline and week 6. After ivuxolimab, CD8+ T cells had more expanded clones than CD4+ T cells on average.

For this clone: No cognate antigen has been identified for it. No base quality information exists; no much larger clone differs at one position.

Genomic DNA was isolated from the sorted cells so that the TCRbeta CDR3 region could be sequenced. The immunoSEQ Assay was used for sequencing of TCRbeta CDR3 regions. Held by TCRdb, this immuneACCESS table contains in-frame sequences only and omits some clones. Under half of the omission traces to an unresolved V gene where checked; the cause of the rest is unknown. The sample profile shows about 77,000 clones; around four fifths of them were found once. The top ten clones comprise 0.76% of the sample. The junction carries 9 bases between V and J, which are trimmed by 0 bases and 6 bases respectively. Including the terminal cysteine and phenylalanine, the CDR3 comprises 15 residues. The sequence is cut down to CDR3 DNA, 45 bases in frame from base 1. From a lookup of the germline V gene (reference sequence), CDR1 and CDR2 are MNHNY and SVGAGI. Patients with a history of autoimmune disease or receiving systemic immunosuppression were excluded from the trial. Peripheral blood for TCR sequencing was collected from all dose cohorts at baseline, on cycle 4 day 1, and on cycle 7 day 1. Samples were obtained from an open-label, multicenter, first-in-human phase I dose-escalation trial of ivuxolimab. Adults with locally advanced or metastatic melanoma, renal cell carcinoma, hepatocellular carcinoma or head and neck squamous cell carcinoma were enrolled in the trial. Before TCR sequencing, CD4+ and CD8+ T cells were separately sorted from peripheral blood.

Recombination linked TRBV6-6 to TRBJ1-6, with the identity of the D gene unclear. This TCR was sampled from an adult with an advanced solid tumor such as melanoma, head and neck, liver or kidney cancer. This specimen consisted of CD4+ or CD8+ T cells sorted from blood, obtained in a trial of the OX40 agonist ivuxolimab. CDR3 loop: CASSYSQAINSPLHF. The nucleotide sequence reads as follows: TGTGCCAGCAGTTACTCGCAGGCGATTAATTCACCCCTCCACTTT.